The table lists the clone carrying this T cell receptor beta chain with a few counts. Authors' analysis steps: Nucleated cell counts were estimated from reference gene primer amplification. Libraries were prepared by immunoSEQ multiplex PCR; TCRdb keeps only in-frame clonotypes and omits some of them. V, J and clone size are taken as reported in that table, and D and trimming were inferred from the DNA itself. The sample gives approximately 160,000 clones, about four fifths of which show up once; 11% is in the top ten. V lost 10 bases to trimming and J lost 0 bases, with 21 bases between them. The CDR3 runs to 16 residues. The germline V gene has CDR1 SNHLY and CDR2 FYNNEI. This sample is part of a study of blood T cell repertoires in COVID-19. Study-wide background: Collection of acute and convalescent COVID-19 samples took place in the United States, Italy and Spain. The analysed material was cDNA or gDNA that came from T cells, B-cell-depleted T cells, or PBMCs.

V usage is TRBV2 and J usage is TRBJ1-2; D uncertain. The origin of this receptor is a man in his sixties with active or convalescent COVID-19. Input material: peripheral blood. Written as DNA, the CDR3 is TGTGCCACTACTAGGACTGCGGGAGCTACTAACTATGGCTACACCTTC. This encodes CATTRTAGATNYGYTF.